A single sample gave rise to the 28 T cell receptor beta chains below, sequenced in a study of siplizumab effects on memory and regulatory T cells. The method was immunoSEQ multiplex PCR; TCRdb's version includes in-frame clones alone and lacks a portion of them. The sample records about 57,000 clones, less than 90% being singletons. The material sequenced was memory CD4+ T cells sorted from blood. The receptors come from a human donor in good health.

On this clone itself: The sample holds other DNA sequences that translate to the same CDR3. The chain joins TRBV19 to TRBJ2-2; a possible D gene is TRBD1 (6 bases). The CDR3 runs to 14 residues. The V end was cut by 9 bases, the J end by 5 bases, with 16 bases between. Germline CDR1 reads LNHDA; CDR2 reads SQIVND (reference sequence). CDR3 amino acids: CASSGTFNTGELFF. The CDR3, as DNA: TGTGCCAGCTCCGGGACATTCAATACCGGGGAGCTGTTTTTT. The full variable domain, completed using reference TRBV19 and TRBJ2-2, is DGGITQSPKYLFRKEGQNVTLSCEQNLNHDAMYWYRQDPGQGLRLIYYSQIVNDFQKGDIAEGYSVSREKKESFPLTVTSAQKNPTAFYLCASSGTFNTGELFFGEGSRLTVL.

The chain has TRBV29-1 and TRBJ1-6; maybe TRBD1 (5 bases). Germline V gene lookup returns CDR1 SQVTM and CDR2 ANQGSEA. The V end lost 4 bases, the J end lost 9 bases, and 13 bases lay between the germline ends. The CDR3 runs to 13 residues. The CDR3 loop is CSVARERGSPLHF. In DNA, the CDR3 is TGCAGCGTTGCCAGGGAACGTGGTTCACCCCTCCACTTT.

In its sample, this clone was seen once. This sequence joins TRBV6-1 and TRBJ1-6; 10 bases map to TRBD1. CDR3 length equals 14 residues. V shed 7 bases and J 10 bases; nucleotides not matched to a gene: 7. Germline CDR1 reads MNHNS; CDR2 reads SASEGT. The CDR3, as DNA: TGTGCCAGCACCGTAGGACAGGGGGGCTCACCCCTCCACTTT. Its protein is CASTVGQGGSPLHF.

CDR3 nucleotide sequence: TGTGCCAGCAGCGCCTCTGTGATTACTGCTCGGGGAAACACCATATATTTT. This encodes CASSASVITARGNTIYF. The genes are TRBV9 and TRBJ1-3; no clear D. The CDR3 length is 17 residues. Germline V gene sequence: CDR1 SGDLS, CDR2 YYNGEE. V was trimmed by 3 bases and J by 4 bases, leaving 20 bases between them.

V gene TRBV5-1 combines with J gene TRBJ2-5; D gene uncertain. The germline CDR1 and CDR2 sequences are SGHRS and YFSETQ. The CDR3 contains 14 residues. Trimming cost V 0 bases and J 2 bases, with 8 bases left between them. This CDR3 reads CASSLVPSQETQYF. CDR3 nucleotide sequence: TGCGCCAGCAGCTTGGTCCCCAGTCAAGAGACCCAGTACTTC.

J is TRBJ2-5 and V is TRBV9; a possible D gene is TRBD1 (5 bases). CDR3 length: 15 amino acids. Looked up from germline, CDR1 is SGDLS and CDR2 is YYNGEE. Trimming removed 0 bases from V and 11 bases from J, with 20 bases in between. CDR3 in DNA: TGTGCCAGCAGCGTAGGACCCCGGGCAGGGCTAGGGCAGTACTTC. This sequence encodes CASSVGPRAGLGQYF.

As concerns this clone: In the same sample, other DNA sequences code for this CDR3. The chain combines TRBV7-8 with TRBJ1-3, with 10 bases matching TRBD1. The germline V gene has CDR1 SGHVS and CDR2 FQNEAQ. J gave up 3 bases and V 6 bases, and 2 bases lay outside the gene matches. The CDR3 spans 14 residues. CDR3 sequence (DNA): TGTGCCAGCAGTCGGACAGGGGGTGGAAACACCATATATTTT. This translates into CASSRTGGGNTIYF.

This clone appeared a single time. The chain joins TRBV20-1 to TRBJ2-7; tentative D call: TRBD1 (6 bases). The CDR3 spans 11 residues. The V and J ends lost 6 bases and 5 bases respectively, with 11 bases between them. CDR1 and CDR2 from the germline V gene are DFQATT and SNEGSKA (reference sequence). The CDR3 reads CSANQGNEQYF. The CDR3 nucleotides read TGCAGTGCCAACCAGGGGAACGAGCAGTACTTC.

J is TRBJ2-2 and V is TRBV18; D may correspond to TRBD1 or TRBD2 (5 bases each). Germline V gives CDR1 KGHSH, CDR2 LQKENI. This CDR3 contains 16 residues. Trimming pared 4 bases from V and 3 bases from J, leaving 15 bases between. In DNA form, the CDR3 reads TGTGCCAGCTCACTCGGGGCCGTCCCCGACACCGGGGAGCTGTTTTTT. Translation gives CASSLGAVPDTGELFF.

The chain combines TRBV5-1 with TRBJ2-7, with 10 bases fitting TRBD1. Germline values: CDR1 SGHRS, CDR2 YFSETQ. The trim removed 3 bases at V and 5 bases at J, leaving 11 bases unmatched. The length of the CDR3 is 16 residues. The CDR3 protein is CASSSTRGTGDDEQYF. The CDR3, as DNA: TGCGCCAGCAGCTCAACCCGCGGGACAGGGGACGACGAGCAGTACTTC.

The chain joins TRBV19 to TRBJ1-2; D might be TRBD1 (6 bases). Germline CDR1 reads LNHDA; CDR2 reads SQIVND (reference sequence). V was cut by 7 bases and J by 0 bases, with 12 bases left in between. The CDR3 has 14 residues. CDR3: CASKAEGANYGYTF. DNA of the CDR3: TGTGCCAGTAAAGCGGAGGGGGCTAACTATGGCTACACCTTC. Filled out from reference TRBV19 and TRBJ1-2, the complete variable domain reads DGGITQSPKYLFRKEGQNVTLSCEQNLNHDAMYWYRQDPGQGLRLIYYSQIVNDFQKGDIAEGYSVSREKKESFPLTVTSAQKNPTAFYLCASKAEGANYGYTFGSGTRLTVV.

The chain joins TRBV18 to TRBJ2-2; 7 bases are a match to TRBD1. The CDR3 length is 15 residues. Losses at the gene ends were 1 base for V and 3 bases for J; bases not matched to a gene: 2. Germline V lookup: CDR1 KGHSH, CDR2 LQKENI. The CDR3 is CASSPRQGDTGELFF. In nucleotides, the CDR3 is TGTGCCAGCTCACCACGACAGGGCGACACCGGGGAGCTGTTTTTT.

The V gene is TRBV2, the J gene TRBJ1-3; D is perhaps TRBD1 (6 bases). The germline V gene encodes CDR1 SNHLY and CDR2 FYNNEI. V was shortened by 3 bases and J by 2 bases, with 11 bases between the two germline ends. The CDR3 is 15 amino acids. The CDR3 loop is CASSEDRATGNTIYF. The CDR3 coding sequence is TGTGCCAGCAGTGAGGACAGAGCAACTGGAAACACCATATATTTT.

This chain connects TRBV6-1 to TRBJ2-7; D not certain. V lost 4 bases to trimming and J lost 0 bases, with 7 bases between them. The germline V gene encodes CDR1 MNHNS and CDR2 SASEGT. This CDR3 spans 13 amino acids. Here the CDR3 DNA reads TGTGCCAGCAGTGTAGTCCGCTCCTACGAGCAGTACTTC. It encodes CASSVVRSYEQYF.

V and J are TRBV13 and TRBJ2-1; D not certain. This CDR3 is built from 12 residues. V lost 5 bases, J lost 5 bases, and 7 bases lay in between. Germline V gene lookup returns CDR1 PRHDT and CDR2 FYEKMQ (reference sequence). The CDR3 is CASSPPHNEQFF. The CDR3 DNA follows: TGTGCCAGCAGCCCCCCCCACAATGAGCAGTTCTTC.

The gene calls are TRBV7-3 and TRBJ1-2, with D hard to call. The CDR3 has 15 residues. V dropped 1 base and J dropped 7 bases, with 16 bases sitting between them. CDR1 is SGHTA, CDR2 FQGTGA, per germline. CDR3 nucleotides: TGTGCCAGCAGCTTAAGTTACGGGCCAATGGTTGGCTACACCTTC. As protein: CASSLSYGPMVGYTF.

The chain links TRBV30 to TRBJ1-3; no firm D call. V was cut by 4 bases and J by 3 bases, with 16 bases left in between. CDR1 is GTSNPN and CDR2 is SVGIG in the germline V gene (reference sequence). The CDR3 consists of 15 residues. The CDR3: CAWTRNGGNGNTIYF. The CDR3 nucleotides read TGTGCCTGGACCCGGAACGGAGGGAATGGAAACACCATATATTTT.

The J gene is TRBJ1-3, the V gene TRBV18, with TRBD1 matching over 9 bases. Unmatched junction bases numbered 6, after V lost 2 bases and J lost 4 bases. The germline gives CDR1 KGHSH, CDR2 LQKENI. The CDR3 loop spans 16 amino acids. This CDR3 is CASSPSQGAFGNTIYF. CDR3 sequence (DNA): TGTGCCAGCTCACCATCACAGGGGGCGTTCGGAAACACCATATATTTT. Variable domain in full (rest from reference TRBV18 and TRBJ1-3): NAGVMQNPRHLVRRRGQEARLRCSPMKGHSHVYWYRQLPEEGLKFMVYLQKENIIDESGMPKERFSAEFPKEGPSILRIQQVVRGDSAAYFCASSPSQGAFGNTIYFGEGSWLTVV.

This clone was found many times. The gene calls are TRBV7-2 and TRBJ1-3, with 11 bases matching TRBD1. V was pared by 4 bases and J by 0 bases, with 5 bases of the junction left unmatched. The CDR3 has 17 residues. Germline V lookup: CDR1 SGHTA, CDR2 FQGNSA. CDR3 loop: CASSYGGQGVSGNTIYF. CDR3 in DNA: TGTGCCAGCAGCTACGGGGGACAGGGGGTCTCTGGAAACACCATATATTTT.

The chain carries TRBV27 and TRBJ2-3, with TRBD1 matching 7 bases. V shed 4 bases, J shed 2 bases, and the junction held 3 bases outside the gene matches. CDR1 and CDR2 from the germline V gene are MNHEY and SMNVEV (reference sequence). The CDR3 totals 14 residues. CDR3: CASSSGQITDTQYF. The CDR3 nucleotides are TGTGCCAGCAGTTCGGGACAGATCACAGATACGCAGTATTTT.

This chain connects TRBV5-1 to TRBJ2-1; 12 bases align to TRBD2. Losses at the gene ends were 6 bases for V and 5 bases for J; bases not matched to a gene: 3. The V gene's germline CDR1 is SGHRS and CDR2 YFSETQ. CDR3 size: 14 residues. The CDR3 region has the DNA TGCGCCAGCATAAGGACTAGCGGGGACAATGAGCAGTTCTTC. Protein product: CASIRTSGDNEQFF.

The chain is built from TRBV6-6 and TRBJ1-6; 7 nucleotides agree with TRBD1. J gave up 18 bases and V 5 bases, and 7 bases lay outside the gene matches. The CDR3 has 11 residues. The germline CDR1 and CDR2 sequences are MNHNY and SVGAGI (reference sequence). In nucleotides, the CDR3 is TGTGCCAGCAGTCTATTGGGACAGACCCACTTT. Translated: CASSLLGQTHF.

The chain links TRBV7-2 to TRBJ1-5; perhaps TRBD1 as D (6 bases). V lost 5 bases and J lost 5, with 16 bases in between. Germline V gene sequence: CDR1 SGHTA, CDR2 FQGNSA. CDR3 length equals 15 residues. The CDR3 coding sequence is TGTGCCAGCAGCCCGACCCGGGACAAGCATCAGCCCCAGCATTTT. Its translation is CASSPTRDKHQPQHF.

The V gene is TRBV19, the J gene TRBJ1-5; D is unclear. The CDR3 sequence is 14 residues long. Trimming shortened V by 6 bases and J by 0 bases, and 9 bases separated the two germline ends. Germline CDR1 is LNHDA and CDR2 is SQIVND (reference sequence). CDR3 residues: CASSEAVSNQPQHF. The CDR3 DNA reads TGTGCCAGTAGCGAGGCAGTTAGCAATCAGCCCCAGCATTTT.

The chain is built from TRBV5-4 and TRBJ1-2; possible D gene TRBD1, 5 bases. Trimming stripped 4 bases from V and 4 bases from J, with 8 bases between. The V gene's germline CDR1 is SGHNT and CDR2 YYREEE (reference sequence). The CDR3 totals 12 residues. CDR3 sequence reads: CASSPDTYGYTF. CDR3 DNA sequence: TGTGCCAGCAGCCCGGACACCTATGGCTACACCTTC.

V usage is TRBV14 and J usage is TRBJ2-3; D gene uncertain. With 4 bases removed from V and 0 bases from J, the gap between germline ends came to 14 bases. CDR1 SGHDN and CDR2 FVKESK come from the germline V gene. The CDR3 consists of 16 residues. The CDR3 loop reads CASSRDRPLSTDTQYF. The CDR3 DNA follows: TGTGCCAGCAGCCGTGATCGACCTCTGAGCACAGATACGCAGTATTTT.

In this sample, this clone turned up once. J is TRBJ1-1 and V is TRBV5-1, with a possible D match to TRBD1 (5 bases). V lost 3 bases and J lost 4, with 13 bases in between. This CDR3 has 14 residues. CDR1 is SGHRS and CDR2 is YFSETQ in the germline V gene. The CDR3 DNA reads as TGCGCCAGCAGCTCCGGACAACCGGGCACTGAAGCTTTCTTT. This translates into CASSSGQPGTEAFF. The full variable domain, its missing parts supplied by reference TRBV5-1 and TRBJ1-1, is KAGVTQTPRYLIKTRGQQVTLSCSPISGHRSVSWYQQTPGQGLQFLFEYFSETQRNKGNFPGRFSGRQFSNSRSEMNVSTLELGDSALYLCASSSGQPGTEAFFGQGTRLTVV.

The chain uses TRBV5-1 and TRBJ2-6; D gene ambiguous. The CDR3 runs 16 residues. V shed 1 base and J shed 1 base, with 9 bases lying between them. Germline V gene lookup returns CDR1 SGHRS and CDR2 YFSETQ. This CDR3 reads CASSLRPLSGANVLTF. CDR3 coding DNA: TGCGCCAGCAGCTTGCGCCCCTTGTCTGGGGCCAACGTCCTGACTTTC.